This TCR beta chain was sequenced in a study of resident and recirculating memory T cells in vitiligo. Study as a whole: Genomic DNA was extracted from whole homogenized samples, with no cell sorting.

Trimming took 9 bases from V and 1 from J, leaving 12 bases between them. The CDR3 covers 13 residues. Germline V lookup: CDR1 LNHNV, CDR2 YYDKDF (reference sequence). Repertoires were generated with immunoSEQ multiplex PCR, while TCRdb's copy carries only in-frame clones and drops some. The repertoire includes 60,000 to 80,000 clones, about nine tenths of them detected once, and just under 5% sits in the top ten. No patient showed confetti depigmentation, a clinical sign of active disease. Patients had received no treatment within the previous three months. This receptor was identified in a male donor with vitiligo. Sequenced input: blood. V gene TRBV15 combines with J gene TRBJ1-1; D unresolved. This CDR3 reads CATTRAGNTEAFF. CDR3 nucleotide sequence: TGTGCCACAACGCGGGCGGGGAACACTGAAGCTTTCTTT.